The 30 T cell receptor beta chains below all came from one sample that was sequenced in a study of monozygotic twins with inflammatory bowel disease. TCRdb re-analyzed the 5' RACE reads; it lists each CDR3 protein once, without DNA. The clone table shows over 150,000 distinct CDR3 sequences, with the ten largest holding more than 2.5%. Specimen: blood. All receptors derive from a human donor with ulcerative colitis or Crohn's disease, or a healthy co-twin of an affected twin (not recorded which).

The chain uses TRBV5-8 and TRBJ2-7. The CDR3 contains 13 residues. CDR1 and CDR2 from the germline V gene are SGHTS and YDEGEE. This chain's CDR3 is CASSPDMGYEQYF.

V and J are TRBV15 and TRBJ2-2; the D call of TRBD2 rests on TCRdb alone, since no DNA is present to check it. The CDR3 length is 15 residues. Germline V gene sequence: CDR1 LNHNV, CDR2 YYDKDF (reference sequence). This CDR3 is CATSTASGDVGELFF.

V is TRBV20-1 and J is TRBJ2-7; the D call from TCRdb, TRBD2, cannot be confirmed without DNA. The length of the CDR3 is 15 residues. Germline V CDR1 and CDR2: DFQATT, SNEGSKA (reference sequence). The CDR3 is CSARWLAVTTYEQYF.

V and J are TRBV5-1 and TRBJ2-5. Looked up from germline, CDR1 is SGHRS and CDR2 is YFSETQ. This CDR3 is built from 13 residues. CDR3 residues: CASSLARQETQYF.

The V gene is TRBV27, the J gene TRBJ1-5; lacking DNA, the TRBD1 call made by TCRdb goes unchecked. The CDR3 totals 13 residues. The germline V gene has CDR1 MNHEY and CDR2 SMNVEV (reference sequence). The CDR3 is CASSRGGYQPQHF.

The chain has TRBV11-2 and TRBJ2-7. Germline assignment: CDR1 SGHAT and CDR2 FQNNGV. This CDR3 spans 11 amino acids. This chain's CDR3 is CASSSGHEQYF.

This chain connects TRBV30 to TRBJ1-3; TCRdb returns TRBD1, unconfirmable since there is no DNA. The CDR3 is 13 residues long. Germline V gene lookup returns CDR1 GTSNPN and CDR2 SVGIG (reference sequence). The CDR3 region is CAWSGTQQGTIYF. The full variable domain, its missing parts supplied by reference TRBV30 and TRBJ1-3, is SQTIHQWPATLVQPVGSPLSLECTVEGTSNPNLYWYRQAAGRGLQLLFYSVGIGQISSEVPQNLSASRPQDRQFILSSKKLLLSDSGFYLCAWSGTQQGTIYFGEGSWLTVV.

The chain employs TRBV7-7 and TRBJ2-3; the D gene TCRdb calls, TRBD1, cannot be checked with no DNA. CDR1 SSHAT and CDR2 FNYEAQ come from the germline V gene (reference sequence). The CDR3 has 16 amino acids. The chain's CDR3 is CASSLRQGGGTDTQYF.

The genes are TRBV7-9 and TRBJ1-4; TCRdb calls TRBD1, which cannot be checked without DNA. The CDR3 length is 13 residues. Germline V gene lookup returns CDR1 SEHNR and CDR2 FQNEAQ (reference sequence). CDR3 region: CASSAQEDEKLFF.

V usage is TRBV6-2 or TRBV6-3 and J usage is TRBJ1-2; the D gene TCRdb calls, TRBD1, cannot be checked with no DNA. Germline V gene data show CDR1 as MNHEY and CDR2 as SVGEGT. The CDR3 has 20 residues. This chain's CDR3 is CASSYTVRGAYRPTNYGYTF.

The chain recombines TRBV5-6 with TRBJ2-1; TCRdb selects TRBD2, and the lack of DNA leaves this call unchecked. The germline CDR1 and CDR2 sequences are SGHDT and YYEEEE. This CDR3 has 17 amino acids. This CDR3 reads CASSPPRVSGTNNEQFF. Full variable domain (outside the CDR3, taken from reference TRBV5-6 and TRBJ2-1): DAGVTQSPTHLIKTRGQQVTLRCSPKSGHDTVSWYQQALGQGPQFIFQYYEEEERQRGNFPDRFSGHQFPNYSSELNVNALLLGDSALYLCASSPPRVSGTNNEQFFGPGTRLTVL.

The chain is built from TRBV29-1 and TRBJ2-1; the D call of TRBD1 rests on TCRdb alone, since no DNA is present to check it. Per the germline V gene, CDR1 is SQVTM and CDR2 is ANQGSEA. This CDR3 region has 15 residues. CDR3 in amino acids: CSVEPDRGQVDEQFF.

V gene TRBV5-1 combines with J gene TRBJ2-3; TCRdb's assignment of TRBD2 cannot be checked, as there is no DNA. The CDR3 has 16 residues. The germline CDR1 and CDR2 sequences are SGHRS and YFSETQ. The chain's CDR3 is CASSVTTSVYTDTQYF.

This chain's CDR3 is CASSFFSGDSSYNEQFF. The chain joins TRBV5-1 to TRBJ2-1; TCRdb gives TRBD1 as the D gene, but with no DNA this cannot be confirmed. Germline V gives CDR1 SGHRS, CDR2 YFSETQ. The CDR3 length is 17 residues.

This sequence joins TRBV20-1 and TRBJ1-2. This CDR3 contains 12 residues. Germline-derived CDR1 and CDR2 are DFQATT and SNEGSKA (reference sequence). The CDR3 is CSGSRLNYGYTF.

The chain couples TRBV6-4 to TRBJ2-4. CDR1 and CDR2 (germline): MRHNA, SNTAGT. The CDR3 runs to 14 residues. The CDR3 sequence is CASTEPTSHGMQYF.

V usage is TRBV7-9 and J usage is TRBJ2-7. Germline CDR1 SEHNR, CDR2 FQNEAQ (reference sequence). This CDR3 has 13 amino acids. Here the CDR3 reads CASSLVRVYEQYF.

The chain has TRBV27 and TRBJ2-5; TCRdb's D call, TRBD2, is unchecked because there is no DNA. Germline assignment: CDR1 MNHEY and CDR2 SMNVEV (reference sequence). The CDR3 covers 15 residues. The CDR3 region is CASTRLAGGAETQYF.

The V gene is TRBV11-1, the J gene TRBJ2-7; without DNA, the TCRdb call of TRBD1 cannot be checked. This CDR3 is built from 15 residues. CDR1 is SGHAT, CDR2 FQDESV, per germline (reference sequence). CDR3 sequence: CASSTRINPDNEQYF.

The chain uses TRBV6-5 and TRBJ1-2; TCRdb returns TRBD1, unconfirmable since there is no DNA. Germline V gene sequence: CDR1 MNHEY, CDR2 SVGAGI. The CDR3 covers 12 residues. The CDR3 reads CASSQPGQGYTF.

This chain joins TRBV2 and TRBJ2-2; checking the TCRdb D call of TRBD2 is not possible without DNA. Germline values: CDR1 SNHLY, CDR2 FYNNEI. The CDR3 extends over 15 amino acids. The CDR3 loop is CASSEGLAGPGELFF.

The CDR3 protein is CASRTASYTQYF. This chain connects TRBV27 to TRBJ2-3; there is no DNA to check the TCRdb D call of TRBD1. The CDR3 has 12 residues. CDR1 and CDR2 (germline): MNHEY, SMNVEV (reference sequence).

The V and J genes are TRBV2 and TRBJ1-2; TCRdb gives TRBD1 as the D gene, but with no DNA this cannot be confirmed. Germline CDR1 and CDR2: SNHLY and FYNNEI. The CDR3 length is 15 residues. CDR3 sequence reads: CASRPTGGFGYGYTF.

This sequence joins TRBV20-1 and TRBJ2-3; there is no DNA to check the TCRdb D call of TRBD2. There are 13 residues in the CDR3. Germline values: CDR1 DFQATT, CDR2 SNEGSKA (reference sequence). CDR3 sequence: CSALLAGADTQYF.

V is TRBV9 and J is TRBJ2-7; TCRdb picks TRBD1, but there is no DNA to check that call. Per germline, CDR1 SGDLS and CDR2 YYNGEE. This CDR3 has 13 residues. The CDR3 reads CASSVSGSYEQYF.

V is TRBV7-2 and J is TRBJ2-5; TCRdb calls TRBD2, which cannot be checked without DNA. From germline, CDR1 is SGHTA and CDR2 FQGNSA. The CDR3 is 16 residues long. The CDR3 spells CASSPRHLAGQETQYF.

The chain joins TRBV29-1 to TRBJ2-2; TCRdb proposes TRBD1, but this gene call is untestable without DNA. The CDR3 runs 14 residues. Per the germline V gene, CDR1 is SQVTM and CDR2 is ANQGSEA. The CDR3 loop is CSARQGGLSGELFF.

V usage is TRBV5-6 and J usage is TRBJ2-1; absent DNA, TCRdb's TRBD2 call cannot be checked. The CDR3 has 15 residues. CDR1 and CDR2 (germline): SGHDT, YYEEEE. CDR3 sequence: CASSSGTSVYNEQFF. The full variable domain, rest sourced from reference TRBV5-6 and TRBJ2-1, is DAGVTQSPTHLIKTRGQQVTLRCSPKSGHDTVSWYQQALGQGPQFIFQYYEEEERQRGNFPDRFSGHQFPNYSSELNVNALLLGDSALYLCASSSGTSVYNEQFFGPGTRLTVL.

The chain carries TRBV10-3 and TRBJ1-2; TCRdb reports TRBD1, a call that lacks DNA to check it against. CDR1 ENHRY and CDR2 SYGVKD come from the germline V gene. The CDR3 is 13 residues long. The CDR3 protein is CAIKEGGADGYTF.

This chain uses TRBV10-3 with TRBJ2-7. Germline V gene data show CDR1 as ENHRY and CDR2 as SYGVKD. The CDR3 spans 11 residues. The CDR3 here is CAIGSSYKQYF.